The clone carrying this T cell receptor (beta chain) was detected a few times. These data belong to a study of T-cell reconstitution after alpha-beta-depleted transplantation in children. Preparation of the TCRbeta library used unique molecular identifiers. TCRdb re-called the PCR reads through MiXCR, storing one row per CDR3 protein. The sample holds 350,000 to 450,000 distinct CDR3 sequences, just over 20% seen once. This CDR3 region has 15 residues. Germline trimming cut 3 bases from V and 6 bases from J; bases unmatched to any gene: 5. From germline, CDR1 is KGHSH and CDR2 LQKENI. The sample was PBMCs from the stem cell graft donor, taken from the stem cell graft. This chain links TRBV18 with TRBJ2-1, with TRBD2 matching over 10 bases. The receptor was derived from a human donor who donated a stem cell graft to a child with acute myeloid leukemia. The CDR3 loop is CASSPSSGSINEQFF. CDR3 nucleotide sequence: TGTGCCAGCTCACCGTCTAGCGGGAGTATCAATGAGCAGTTCTTC.